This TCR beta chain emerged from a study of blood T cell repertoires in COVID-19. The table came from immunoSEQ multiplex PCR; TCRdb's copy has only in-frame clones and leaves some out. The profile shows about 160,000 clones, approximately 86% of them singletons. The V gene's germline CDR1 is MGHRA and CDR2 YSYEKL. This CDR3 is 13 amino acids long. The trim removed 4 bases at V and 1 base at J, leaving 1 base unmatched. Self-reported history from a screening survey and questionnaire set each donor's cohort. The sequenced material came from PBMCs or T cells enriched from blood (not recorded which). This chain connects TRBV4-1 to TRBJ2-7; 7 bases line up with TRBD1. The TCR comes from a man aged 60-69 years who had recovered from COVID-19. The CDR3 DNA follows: TGCGCCAGCAGCCCGGGACAGTCCTACGAGCAGTACTTC. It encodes CASSPGQSYEQYF.